This T cell receptor (beta chain) was sequenced during a study of beta chain features in type 1 diabetes. Study observations and caveats: A moderate, significant TCRB CDR3 shortening appeared in type 1 diabetes across four CD4+ subsets.

Sequenced material consisted of expressed TCRB transcripts (all of the isolated RNA was reverse transcribed). Here immunoSEQ multiplex PCR was the method, and the copy in TCRdb shows in-frame clones only, minus some. The table lists around 340,000 clones, approximately 10% of them singletons, with about 1% in the top ten. Points on this clone: The antigen remains unidentified. Germline and junction disagree at one end, which may indicate a read error.

From germline, CDR1 is SSHAT and CDR2 FNYEAQ (reference sequence). CDR3 size: 15 residues. The specimen was central memory CD4+ T cells from blood. The chain uses TRBV7-7 and TRBJ2-1; D may correspond to TRBD1 or TRBD2 (5 bases each). The receptor comes from a man aged 25 to 40 with type 1 diabetes. In DNA, the CDR3 is TGTGCTAGCAGCTTGGGGACGGACTCCTACAATGAGCAGTTCTTC. It specifies CASSLGTDSYNEQFF.